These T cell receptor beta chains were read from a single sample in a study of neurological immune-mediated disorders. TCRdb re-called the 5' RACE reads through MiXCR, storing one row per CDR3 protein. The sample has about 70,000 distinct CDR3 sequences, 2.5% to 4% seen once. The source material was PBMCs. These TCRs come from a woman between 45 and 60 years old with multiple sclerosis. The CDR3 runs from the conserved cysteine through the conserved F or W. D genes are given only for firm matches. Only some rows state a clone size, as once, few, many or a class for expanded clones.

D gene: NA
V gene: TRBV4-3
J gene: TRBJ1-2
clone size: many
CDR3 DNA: TGCGCCAGCAGCCAAGATTTCGGAGAGGGATATGGCTACACCTTC
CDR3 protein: CASSQDFGEGYGYTF

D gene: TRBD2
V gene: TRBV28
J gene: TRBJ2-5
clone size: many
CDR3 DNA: TGTGCCAGCAGACGGGGGGGCGGGGAGACCCAGTACTTC
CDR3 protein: CASRRGGGETQYF

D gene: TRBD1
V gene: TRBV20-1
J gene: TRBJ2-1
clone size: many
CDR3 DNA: TGCAGTGCTAGGTTAACAGGGGGTGCCTACAATGAGCAGTTCTTC
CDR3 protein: CSARLTGGAYNEQFF

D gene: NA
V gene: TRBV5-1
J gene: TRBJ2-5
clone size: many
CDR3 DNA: TGCGCCAGCAGCTTGGACGGAGAGACCCAGTACTTC
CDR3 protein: CASSLDGETQYF

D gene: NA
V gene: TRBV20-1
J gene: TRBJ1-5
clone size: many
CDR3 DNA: TGCAGTGCTGGAGGACAGCCCAATCAGCCCCAGCATTTT
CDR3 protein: CSAGGQPNQPQHF

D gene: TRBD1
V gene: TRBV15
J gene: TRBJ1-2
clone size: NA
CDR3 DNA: TGTGCCACCAGCGAACGACAGGGATCCACCTATGGCTACACCTTC
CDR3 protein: CATSERQGSTYGYTF

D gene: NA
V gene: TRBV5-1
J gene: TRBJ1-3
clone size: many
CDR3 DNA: TGCGCCAGCAGATCAGGGACGGGAAACACCATATATTTT
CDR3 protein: CASRSGTGNTIYF

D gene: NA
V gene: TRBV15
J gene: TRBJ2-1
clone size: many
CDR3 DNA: TGTGCCACCAGCGTACCAGGGGTTAAAGTATTTCGGGATGAGCAGTTCTTC
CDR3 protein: CATSVPGVKVFRDEQFF

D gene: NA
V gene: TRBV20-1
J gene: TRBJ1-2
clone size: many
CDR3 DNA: TGCAGTGCACCAGAAAACAGGAATAATTATGGCTACACCTTC
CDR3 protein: CSAPENRNNYGYTF

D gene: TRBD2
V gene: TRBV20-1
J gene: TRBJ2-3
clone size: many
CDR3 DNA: TGCAGTGTCGGACTAGCCGACACAGATACGCAGTATTTT
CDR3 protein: CSVGLADTDTQYF

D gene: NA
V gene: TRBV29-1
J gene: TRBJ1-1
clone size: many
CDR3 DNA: TGCAGCGTTGAAAGGGGGGAGGTCGCTGAAGCTTTCTTT
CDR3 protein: CSVERGEVAEAFF

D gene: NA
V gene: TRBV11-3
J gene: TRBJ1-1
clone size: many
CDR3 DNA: TGTGCCAGCAGCTCCCCCCCGGGGGGAACTGAAGCTTTCTTT
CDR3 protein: CASSSPPGGTEAFF

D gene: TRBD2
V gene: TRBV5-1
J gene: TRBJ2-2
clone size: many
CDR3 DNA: TGCGCCAGCAGCCAATTAGCGGGAACAAACACCGGGGAGCTGTTTTTT
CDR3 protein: CASSQLAGTNTGELFF

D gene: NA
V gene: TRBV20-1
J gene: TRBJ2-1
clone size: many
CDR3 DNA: TGCAGTGCCGCTGACTTCGCGTCTGAGCAGTTCTTC
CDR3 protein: CSAADFASEQFF

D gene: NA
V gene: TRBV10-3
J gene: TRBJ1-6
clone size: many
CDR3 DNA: TGTGCCATCAGAACAGAACTCTCCTATAATTCACCCCTCCACTTT
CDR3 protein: CAIRTELSYNSPLHF

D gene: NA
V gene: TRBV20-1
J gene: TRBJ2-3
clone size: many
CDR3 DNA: TGCAGTGCTAGAATTGGGCTGGGGACGCAGTATTTT
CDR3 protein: CSARIGLGTQYF

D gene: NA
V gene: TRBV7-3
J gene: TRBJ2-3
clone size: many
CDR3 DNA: TGTGCCAGCAGCTCCTTGGGGAGGAGCACAGATACGCAGTATTTT
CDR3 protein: CASSSLGRSTDTQYF

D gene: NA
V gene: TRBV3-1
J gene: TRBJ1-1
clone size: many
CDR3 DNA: TGTGCCAGCAGCCAACCCGCACAGGCTACTGAAGCTTTCTTT
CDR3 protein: CASSQPAQATEAFF

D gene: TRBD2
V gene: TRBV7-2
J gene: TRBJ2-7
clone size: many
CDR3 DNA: TGTGCCAGCAGCTTCCGTACAATAGCGGGAGCTCGAGAGCAGTACTTC
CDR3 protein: CASSFRTIAGAREQYF

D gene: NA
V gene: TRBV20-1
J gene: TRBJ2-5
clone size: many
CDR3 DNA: TGCAGTGCTAGAGAAGAGACCCAGTACTTC
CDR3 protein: CSAREETQYF

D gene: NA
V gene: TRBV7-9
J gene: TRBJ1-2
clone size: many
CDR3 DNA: TGTGCCAGCAGATCTACAAACGTATATGGCTACACCTTC
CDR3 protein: CASRSTNVYGYTF